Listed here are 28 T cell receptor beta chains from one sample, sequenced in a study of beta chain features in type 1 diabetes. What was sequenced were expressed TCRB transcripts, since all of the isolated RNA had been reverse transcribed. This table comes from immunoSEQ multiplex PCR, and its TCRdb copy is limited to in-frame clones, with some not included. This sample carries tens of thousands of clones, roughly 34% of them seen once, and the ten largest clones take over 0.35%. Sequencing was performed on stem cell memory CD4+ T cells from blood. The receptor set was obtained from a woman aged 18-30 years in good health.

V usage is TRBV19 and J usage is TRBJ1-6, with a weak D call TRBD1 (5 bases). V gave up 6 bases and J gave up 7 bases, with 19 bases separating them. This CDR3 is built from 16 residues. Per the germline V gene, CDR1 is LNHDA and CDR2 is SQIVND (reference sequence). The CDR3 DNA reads TGTGCCAGTAGCTCCACGGGACTTTTCTCCAATTCACCCCTCCACTTT. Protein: CASSSTGLFSNSPLHF. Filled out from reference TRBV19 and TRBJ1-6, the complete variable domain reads DGGITQSPKYLFRKEGQNVTLSCEQNLNHDAMYWYRQDPGQGLRLIYYSQIVNDFQKGDIAEGYSVSREKKESFPLTVTSAQKNPTAFYLCASSSTGLFSNSPLHFGNGTRLTVT.

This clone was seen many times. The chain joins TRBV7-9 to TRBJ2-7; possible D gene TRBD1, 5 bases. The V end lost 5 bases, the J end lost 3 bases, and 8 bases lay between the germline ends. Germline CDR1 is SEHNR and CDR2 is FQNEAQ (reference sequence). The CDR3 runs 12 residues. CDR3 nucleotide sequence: TGTGCCAGCAGCACCGACAGCTACGAGCAGTACTTC. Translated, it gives CASSTDSYEQYF.

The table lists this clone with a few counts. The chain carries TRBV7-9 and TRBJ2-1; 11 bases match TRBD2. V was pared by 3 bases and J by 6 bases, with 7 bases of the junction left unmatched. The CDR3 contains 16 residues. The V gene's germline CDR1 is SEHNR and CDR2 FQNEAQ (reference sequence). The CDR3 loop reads CASSLTSGKNRNEQFF. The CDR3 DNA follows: TGTGCCAGCAGCTTGACTAGCGGGAAAAATCGCAATGAGCAGTTCTTC.

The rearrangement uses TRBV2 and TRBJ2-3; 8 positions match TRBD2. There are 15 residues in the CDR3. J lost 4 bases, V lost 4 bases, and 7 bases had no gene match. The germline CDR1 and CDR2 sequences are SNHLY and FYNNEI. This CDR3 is CASSVGTRVADTQYF. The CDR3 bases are TGTGCCAGCAGTGTGGGGACTAGGGTGGCAGATACGCAGTATTTT.

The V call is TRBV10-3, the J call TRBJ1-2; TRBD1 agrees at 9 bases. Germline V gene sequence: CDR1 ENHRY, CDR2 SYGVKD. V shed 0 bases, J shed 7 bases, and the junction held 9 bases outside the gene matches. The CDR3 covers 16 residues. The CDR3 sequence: CAISESPGQGETGYTF. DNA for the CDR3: TGTGCCATCAGTGAGTCACCGGGACAGGGTGAGACTGGCTACACCTTC.

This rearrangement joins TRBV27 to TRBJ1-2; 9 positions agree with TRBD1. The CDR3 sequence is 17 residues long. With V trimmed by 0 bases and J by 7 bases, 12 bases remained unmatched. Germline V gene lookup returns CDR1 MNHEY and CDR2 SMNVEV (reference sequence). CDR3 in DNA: TGTGCCAGCAGTTTATCGGGGACAGGGATACCCTCGGGTGGCTACACCTTC. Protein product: CASSLSGTGIPSGGYTF.

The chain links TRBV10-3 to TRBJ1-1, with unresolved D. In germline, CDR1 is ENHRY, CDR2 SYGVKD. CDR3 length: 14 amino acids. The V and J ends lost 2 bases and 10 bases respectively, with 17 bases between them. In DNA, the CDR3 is TGTGCCATCAGTGAGGATCGGGGTAGGCCCCCAGCTTTCTTT. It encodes CAISEDRGRPPAFF.

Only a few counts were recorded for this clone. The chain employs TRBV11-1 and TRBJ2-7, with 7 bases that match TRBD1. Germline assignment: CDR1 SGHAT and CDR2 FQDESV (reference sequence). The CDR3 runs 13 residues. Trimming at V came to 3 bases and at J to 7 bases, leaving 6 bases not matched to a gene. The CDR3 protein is CASSFQPGQEQYF. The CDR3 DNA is TGTGCCAGCAGCTTCCAACCGGGACAGGAGCAGTACTTC.

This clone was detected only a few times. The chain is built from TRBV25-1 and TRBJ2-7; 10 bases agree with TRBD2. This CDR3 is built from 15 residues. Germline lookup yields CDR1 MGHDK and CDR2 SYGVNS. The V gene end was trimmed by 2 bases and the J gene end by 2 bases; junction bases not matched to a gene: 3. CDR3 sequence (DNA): TGTGCCAGCAGTGAAGCTAGCGGGAGTACCTACGAGCAGTACTTC. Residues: CASSEASGSTYEQYF.

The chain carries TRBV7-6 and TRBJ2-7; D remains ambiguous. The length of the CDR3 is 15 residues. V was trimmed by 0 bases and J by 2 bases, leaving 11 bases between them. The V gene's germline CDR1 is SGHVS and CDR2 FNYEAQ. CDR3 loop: CASSLALARTYEQYF. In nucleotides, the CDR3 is TGTGCCAGCAGCTTAGCGTTGGCTCGTACCTACGAGCAGTACTTC.

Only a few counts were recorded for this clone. CDR3: CASSGDRAGYTF. In DNA, the CDR3 is TGTGCCAGCAGCGGGGACAGGGCCGGCTACACCTTC. This rearrangement joins TRBV7-9 to TRBJ1-2; 9 nucleotides match TRBD1. CDR3 length: 12 amino acids. CDR1 is SEHNR, CDR2 FQNEAQ, per germline (reference sequence). Trimming took 5 bases from V and 8 from J; bases not matched to a gene: 3.

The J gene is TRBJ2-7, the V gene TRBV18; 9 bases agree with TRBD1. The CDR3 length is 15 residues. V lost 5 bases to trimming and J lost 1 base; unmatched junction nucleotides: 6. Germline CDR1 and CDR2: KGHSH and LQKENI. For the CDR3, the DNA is TGTGCCAGCTCAGGCCTAGGACAGGGGTCCTACGAGCAGTACTTC. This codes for CASSGLGQGSYEQYF.

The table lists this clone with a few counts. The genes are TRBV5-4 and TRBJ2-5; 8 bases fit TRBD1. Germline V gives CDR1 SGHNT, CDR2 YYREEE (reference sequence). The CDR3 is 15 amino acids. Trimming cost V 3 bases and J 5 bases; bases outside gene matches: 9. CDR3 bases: TGTGCCAGCAGCTCCTATCAGGGGGCGTGGGAGACCCAGTACTTC. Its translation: CASSSYQGAWETQYF. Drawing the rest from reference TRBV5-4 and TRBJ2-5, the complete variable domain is ETGVTQSPTHLIKTRGQQVTLRCSSQSGHNTVSWYQQALGQGPQFIFQYYREEENGRGNFPPRFSGLQFPNYSSELNVNALELDDSALYLCASSSYQGAWETQYFGPGTRLLVL.

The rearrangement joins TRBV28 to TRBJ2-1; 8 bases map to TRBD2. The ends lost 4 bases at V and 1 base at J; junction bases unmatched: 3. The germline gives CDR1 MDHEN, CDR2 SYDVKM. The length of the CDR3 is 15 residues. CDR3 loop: CASSWSGSSYNEQFF. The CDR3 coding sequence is TGTGCCAGCAGTTGGAGCGGGAGTTCCTACAATGAGCAGTTCTTC.

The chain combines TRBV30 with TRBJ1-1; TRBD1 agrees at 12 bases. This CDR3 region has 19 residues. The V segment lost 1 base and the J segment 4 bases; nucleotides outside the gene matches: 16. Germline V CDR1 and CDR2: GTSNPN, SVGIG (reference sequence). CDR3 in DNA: TGTGCCTGGAGTGCCCCCCGACCGGGACAGGGGGCCTCTGGCACTGAAGCTTTCTTT. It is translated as CAWSAPRPGQGASGTEAFF.

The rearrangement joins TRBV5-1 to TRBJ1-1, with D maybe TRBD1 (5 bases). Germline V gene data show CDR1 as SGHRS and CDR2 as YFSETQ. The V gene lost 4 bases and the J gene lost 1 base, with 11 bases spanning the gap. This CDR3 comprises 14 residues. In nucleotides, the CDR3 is TGCGCCAGCAGCACCTTGGACAAGAACACTGAAGCTTTCTTT. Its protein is CASSTLDKNTEAFF. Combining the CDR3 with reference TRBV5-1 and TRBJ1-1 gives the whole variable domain KAGVTQTPRYLIKTRGQQVTLSCSPISGHRSVSWYQQTPGQGLQFLFEYFSETQRNKGNFPGRFSGRQFSNSRSEMNVSTLELGDSALYLCASSTLDKNTEAFFGQGTRLTVV.

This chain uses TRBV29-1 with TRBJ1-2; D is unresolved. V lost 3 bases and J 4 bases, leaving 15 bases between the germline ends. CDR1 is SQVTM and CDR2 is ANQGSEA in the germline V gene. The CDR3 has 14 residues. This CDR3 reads CSVENRKGSYGYTF. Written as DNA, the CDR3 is TGCAGCGTTGAGAACAGAAAAGGCAGCTATGGCTACACCTTC.

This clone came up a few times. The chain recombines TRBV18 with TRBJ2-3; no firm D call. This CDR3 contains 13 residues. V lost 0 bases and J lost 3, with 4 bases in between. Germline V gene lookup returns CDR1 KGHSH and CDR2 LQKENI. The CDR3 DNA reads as TGTGCCAGCTCACCACCCCTTACAGATACGCAGTATTTT. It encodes CASSPPLTDTQYF.

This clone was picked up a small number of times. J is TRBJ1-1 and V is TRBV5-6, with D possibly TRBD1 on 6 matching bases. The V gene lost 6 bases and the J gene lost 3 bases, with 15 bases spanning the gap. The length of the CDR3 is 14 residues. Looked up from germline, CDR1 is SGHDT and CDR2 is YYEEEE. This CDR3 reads CASISLQGDTEAFF. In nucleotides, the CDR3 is TGTGCCAGCATCTCACTACAGGGCGACACTGAAGCTTTCTTT.

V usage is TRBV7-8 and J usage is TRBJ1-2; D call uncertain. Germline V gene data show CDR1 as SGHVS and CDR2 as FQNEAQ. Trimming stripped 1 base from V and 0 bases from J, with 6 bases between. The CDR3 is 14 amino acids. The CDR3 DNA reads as TGTGCCAGCAGCTTAGATCTAGCTAACTATGGCTACACCTTC. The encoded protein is CASSLDLANYGYTF.

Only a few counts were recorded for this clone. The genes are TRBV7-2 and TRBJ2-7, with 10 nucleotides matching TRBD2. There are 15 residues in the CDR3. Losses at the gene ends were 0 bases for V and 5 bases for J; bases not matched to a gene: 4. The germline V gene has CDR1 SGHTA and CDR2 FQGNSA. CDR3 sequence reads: CASSLASSGSHEQYF. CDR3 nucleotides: TGTGCCAGCAGCTTAGCGTCTAGCGGGAGCCACGAGCAGTACTTC.

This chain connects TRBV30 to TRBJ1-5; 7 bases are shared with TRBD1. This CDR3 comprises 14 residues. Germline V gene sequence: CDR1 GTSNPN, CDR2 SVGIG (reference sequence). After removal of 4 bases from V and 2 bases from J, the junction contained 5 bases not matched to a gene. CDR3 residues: CAWTGGWGNQPQHF. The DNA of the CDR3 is TGTGCCTGGACAGGGGGTTGGGGCAATCAGCCCCAGCATTTT.

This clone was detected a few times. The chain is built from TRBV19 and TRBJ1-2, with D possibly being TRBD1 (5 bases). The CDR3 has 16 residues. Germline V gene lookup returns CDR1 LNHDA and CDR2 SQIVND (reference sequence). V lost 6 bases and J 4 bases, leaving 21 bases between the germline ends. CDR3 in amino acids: CASSHPDARGSYGYTF. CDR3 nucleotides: TGTGCCAGTAGCCACCCAGACGCCCGGGGGTCCTATGGCTACACCTTC.

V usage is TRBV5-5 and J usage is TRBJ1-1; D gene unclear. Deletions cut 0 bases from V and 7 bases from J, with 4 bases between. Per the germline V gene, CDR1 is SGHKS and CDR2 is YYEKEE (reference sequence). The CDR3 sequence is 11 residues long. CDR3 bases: TGTGCCAGCAGCTTGGCTATTGAAGCTTTCTTT. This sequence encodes CASSLAIEAFF.

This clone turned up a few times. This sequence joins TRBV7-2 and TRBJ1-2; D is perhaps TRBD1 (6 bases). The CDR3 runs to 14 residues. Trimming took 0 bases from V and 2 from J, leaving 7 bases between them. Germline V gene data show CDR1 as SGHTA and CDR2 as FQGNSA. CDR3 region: CASSLATGNYGYTF. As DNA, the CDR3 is TGTGCCAGCAGCTTAGCAACAGGGAACTATGGCTACACCTTC.

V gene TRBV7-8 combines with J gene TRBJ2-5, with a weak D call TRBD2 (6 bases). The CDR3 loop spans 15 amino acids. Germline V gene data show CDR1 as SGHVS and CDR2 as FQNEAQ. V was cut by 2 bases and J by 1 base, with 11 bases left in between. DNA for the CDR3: TGTGCCAGCAGCTTATTGCAGGAGGGCCAAGAGACCCAGTACTTC. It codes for CASSLLQEGQETQYF.

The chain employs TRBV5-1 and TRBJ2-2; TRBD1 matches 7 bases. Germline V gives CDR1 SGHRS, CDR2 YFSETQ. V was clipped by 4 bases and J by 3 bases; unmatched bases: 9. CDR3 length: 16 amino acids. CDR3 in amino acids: CASSQIRGLDTGELFF. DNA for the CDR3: TGCGCCAGCAGCCAGATCAGGGGGTTGGACACCGGGGAGCTGTTTTTT.

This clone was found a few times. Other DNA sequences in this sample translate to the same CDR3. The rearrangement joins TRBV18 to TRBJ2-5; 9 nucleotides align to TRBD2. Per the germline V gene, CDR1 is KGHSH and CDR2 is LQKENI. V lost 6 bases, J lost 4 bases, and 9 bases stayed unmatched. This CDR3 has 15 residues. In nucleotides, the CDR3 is TGTGCCAGCTCGCCGCGGGAGGGTGGCCGAGAGACCCAGTACTTC. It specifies CASSPREGGRETQYF.